One TCR beta chain is described in this entry. The data originate from a study of blood T cell repertoires in COVID-19. Study context: Sites in the United States, Italy and Spain provided acute and convalescent COVID-19 samples.

Assay used: immunoSEQ multiplex PCR; TCRdb lists only in-frame clones, some missing. This table has 55,000 to 70,000 clones, around 87% appearing once. V dropped 3 bases and J dropped 8 bases, with 7 bases sitting between them. Germline CDR1 is MGHDK and CDR2 is SYGVNS. The CDR3 runs 11 residues. Sequencing was done on a sample of peripheral blood. V is TRBV25-1 and J is TRBJ1-2; D uncertain. The sequence came from a man in his 70s with acute or convalescent COVID-19. CDR3 DNA: TGTGCCAGCAGTGATGGAGTAGGCTACACCTTC. Its translation is CASSDGVGYTF.